This TCR beta chain was identified in a study of cytomegalovirus exposure and HLA in healthy donors. Study-wide points: Investigators reported approximately 170 TCR beta chains as tied to cytomegalovirus.

The length of the CDR3 is 15 residues. CDR1 and CDR2 from the germline V gene are MNHEY and SVGAGI. The V end was cut by 7 bases, the J end by 9 bases, with 24 bases between. This table comes from immunoSEQ multiplex PCR, and its TCRdb copy is limited to in-frame clones, with some not included. The profile shows some 250,000 clones, 70% to 90% of them singletons. Comments on this clone: Its antigen remains unidentified.

Among the 90 to 150 subjects of the validation cohort, separate from the approximately 700-subject first cohort, were the donors. The V and J genes are TRBV6-5 and TRBJ1-1; D is perhaps TRBD1 (5 bases). The sample was PBMCs. The TCR comes from a woman aged 25 to 39 in good health and CMV-seropositive. The CDR3 sequence: CASTEPGGVRGKAFF. The DNA for the CDR3 is TGTGCCAGCACGGAACCTGGGGGGGTACGGGGCAAAGCTTTCTTT.